A selection of T cell receptor beta chains follows, all from one sample in a study of shared clonotypes between healthy human individuals. TCRdb's table, derived via immunoSEQ multiplex PCR, lists solely in-frame clones and lacks some. The table includes approximately 1,500,000 clones, 95% to 99% detected once. Sequencing used naive CD4+ T cells sorted from blood. These receptor sequences come from a young man in good health. The CDR3 runs from the conserved cysteine through the conserved F or W. The D gene is left open where the match is weak. A clone size is listed for some rows: how often the clone was seen (once, few, many), or a class if it is expanded.

length	V	J	D	size	DNA	CDR3
13	TRBV27	TRBJ1-2	TRBD1	NA	TGTGCCAGCAGTAAGACAGGGATCTATGGCTACACCTTC	CASSKTGIYGYTF
15	TRBV15	TRBJ2-3	NA	NA	TGTGCCACCAGCAAACAACTAGCAAGCACAGATACGCAGTATTTT	CATSKQLASTDTQYF
15	TRBV6-4	TRBJ2-2	TRBD2	NA	TGTGCCAGCAGCTCTCTAGCGGGAGGGACCGGGGAGCTGTTTTTT	CASSSLAGGTGELFF
16	TRBV27	TRBJ2-2	TRBD2	NA	TGTGCCAGCAGCCCCAGGGCGGGAGAGGGGACCGGGGAGCTGTTTTTT	CASSPRAGEGTGELFF
14	TRBV27	TRBJ1-2	TRBD1	NA	TGTGCCAGCAGAGATACCGGGACAGGGGCTGGCTACACCTTC	CASRDTGTGAGYTF
13	TRBV18	TRBJ2-5	TRBD1	NA	TGTGCCAGCTCACTGGACAGGCTAGAGACCCAGTACTTC	CASSLDRLETQYF
16	TRBV11-2	TRBJ2-3	TRBD1	NA	TGTGCCAGCAGCTTACGACAGGGGGCATACACAGATACGCAGTATTTT	CASSLRQGAYTDTQYF
12	TRBV25-1	TRBJ2-1	TRBD2	NA	TGTGCCAGCAGACTAGAAGCGGGAGGTCAGTTCTTC	CASRLEAGGQFF
16	TRBV7-8	TRBJ2-2	NA	NA	TGTGCCAGCAGCCCTGCCCAGTGGGGGAGCACCGGGGAGCTGTTTTTT	CASSPAQWGSTGELFF
12	TRBV18	TRBJ2-7	NA	NA	TGTGCCAGCTCTGGTAGAAACTACGAGCAGTACTTC	CASSGRNYEQYF
15	TRBV6-1	TRBJ2-5	NA	NA	TGTGCCAGCAGTGAAATTGGGTTCTCACAAGAGACCCAGTACTTC	CASSEIGFSQETQYF
12	TRBV25-1	TRBJ2-7	TRBD1	NA	TGTGCCAGCGACAGGGGTACCCACGAGCAGTACTTC	CASDRGTHEQYF
13	TRBV27	TRBJ1-5	NA	NA	TGTGCCAGCAGTTTCGGGGTCGCTCAGCCCCAGCATTTT	CASSFGVAQPQHF
15	TRBV7-8	TRBJ2-1	NA	NA	TGTGCCAGCAGCTTCCGGGACTCTGGAGGCGATGAGCAGTTCTTC	CASSFRDSGGDEQFF
16	TRBV25-1	TRBJ1-1	TRBD1	NA	TGTGCCAGCAGTGCTACAGGGGGAGGAAGGAACACTGAAGCTTTCTTT	CASSATGGGRNTEAFF
15	TRBV18	TRBJ2-3	NA	NA	TGTGCCAGCTCACCACCTGGGGGGAGCACAGATACGCAGTATTTT	CASSPPGGSTDTQYF
18	TRBV14	TRBJ2-3	NA	once	TGTGCCAGCAGCCAGAGGAGCGGCATGATTGCTAGCACAGATACGCAGTATTTT	CASSQRSGMIASTDTQYF
12	TRBV11-2	TRBJ1-2	NA	NA	TGTGCCAGCAGCTTTGAGGGCGTTGGCTACACCTTC	CASSFEGVGYTF
14	TRBV10-3	TRBJ2-2	NA	NA	TGTGCCATCACGGAGCTGACGAACACCGGGGAGCTGTTTTTT	CAITELTNTGELFF
14	TRBV2	TRBJ2-3	NA	NA	TGTGCCAGCAGTGTCGGCCAGTCTCCAGATACGCAGTATTTT	CASSVGQSPDTQYF
12	TRBV15	TRBJ1-1	NA	NA	TGTGCCACCAGCAGAGAGGTGGGAGTAGCTTTCTTT	CATSREVGVAFF